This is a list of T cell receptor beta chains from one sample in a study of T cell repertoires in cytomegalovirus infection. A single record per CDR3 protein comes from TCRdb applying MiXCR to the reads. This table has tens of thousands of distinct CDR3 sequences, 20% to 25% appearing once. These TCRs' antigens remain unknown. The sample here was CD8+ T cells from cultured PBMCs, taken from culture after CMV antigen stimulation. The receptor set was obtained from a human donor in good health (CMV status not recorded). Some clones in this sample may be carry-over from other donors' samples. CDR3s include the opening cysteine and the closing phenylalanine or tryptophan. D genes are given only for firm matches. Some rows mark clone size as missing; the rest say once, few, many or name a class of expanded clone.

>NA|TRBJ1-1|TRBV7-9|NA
TGTGCCAGCAGCTTTCGAATCCCTGAAGCTTTCTTT
CASSFRIPEAFF
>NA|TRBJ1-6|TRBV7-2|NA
TGTGCCAGCAGCTTAGGAGGTTTATGGTCACCCCTCCACTTT
CASSLGGLWSPLHF
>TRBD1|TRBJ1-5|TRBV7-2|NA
TGTGCCAGCAGCTTAAAAAGTTCGGACAGGGTGTATCAGCCCCAGCATTTT
CASSLKSSDRVYQPQHF
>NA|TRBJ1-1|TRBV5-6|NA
TGTGCCAGCAGCCGACAGCGGAGGGACACTGAAGCTTTCTTT
CASSRQRRDTEAFF
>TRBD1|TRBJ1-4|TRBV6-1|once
TGTGCCAGCAGTGAAGAATGGACAGGGGATGGAAAACTGTTTTTT
CASSEEWTGDGKLFF
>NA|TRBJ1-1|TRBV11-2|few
TGTGCCAGCAGCTTAGATCCGCTGCAGGGGCCCTGGGAGACTGAAGCTTTCTTT
CASSLDPLQGPWETEAFF
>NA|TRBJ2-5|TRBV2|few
TGTGCCAGCAGTGACACTCAAGAGACCCAGTACTTC
CASSDTQETQYF
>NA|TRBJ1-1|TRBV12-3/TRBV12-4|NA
TGTGCCAGCACTTTTCGGGGCATGAACACTGAAGCTTTCTTT
CASTFRGMNTEAFF
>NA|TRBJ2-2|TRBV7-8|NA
TGTGCCAGCAGCTTTTCCGGAGGGAACTTGAACACCGGGGAGCTGTTTTTT
CASSFSGGNLNTGELFF
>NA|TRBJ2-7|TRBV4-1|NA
TGCGCCAGCAGCCCAACCAGCCGGAGCTCCTACGAGCAGTACTTC
CASSPTSRSSYEQYF
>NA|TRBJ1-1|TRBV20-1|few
TGCAGTGCTAGACAGGGACGCGGGGCTTTCTTT
CSARQGRGAFF
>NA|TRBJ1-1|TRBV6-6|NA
TGTGCCAGCAGTTACACAGGGAAGAACACTGAAGCTTTCTTT
CASSYTGKNTEAFF
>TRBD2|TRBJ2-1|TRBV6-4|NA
TGTGCCAGCAGTGACTCAGCGGGGGCCGGGAATGAGCAGTTCTTC
CASSDSAGAGNEQFF
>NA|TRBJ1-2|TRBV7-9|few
TGTGCCAGCAGCTTAAAGCCGGGACTGATCTATGGCTACACCTTC
CASSLKPGLIYGYTF
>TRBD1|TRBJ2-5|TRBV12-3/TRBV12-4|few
TGTGCCAGCAGCCCCCACCCTCACAGGGGTTGGAAGACCCAGTACTTC
CASSPHPHRGWKTQYF
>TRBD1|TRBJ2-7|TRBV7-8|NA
TGTGCCAGCAGGTTAAAGGGGGCCCACGAGCAGTACTTC
CASRLKGAHEQYF
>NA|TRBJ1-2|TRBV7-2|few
TGTGCCAGCAGCTCCGACGGGCCCAACTATGGCTACACCTTC
CASSSDGPNYGYTF
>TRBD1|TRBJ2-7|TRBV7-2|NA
TGTGCCAGCAGCTTAGAGGGTTGGGACAGCGCATACGAGCAGTACTTC
CASSLEGWDSAYEQYF
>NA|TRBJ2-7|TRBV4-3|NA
TGCGCCAGCAGCCAAGAATCGAGACGCTACGAGCAGTACTTC
CASSQESRRYEQYF
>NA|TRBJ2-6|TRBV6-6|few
TGTGCCAGCAGCCTAGAGGATGGATCTGGGGCCAACGTCCTGACTTTC
CASSLEDGSGANVLTF
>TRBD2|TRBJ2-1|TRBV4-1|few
TGCGCCAGCAGCCCTACGGGCTGGACTAGCGGCTACAATGAGCAGTTCTTC
CASSPTGWTSGYNEQFF
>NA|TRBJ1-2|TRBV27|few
TGTGCCAGCAGTTTCGGAGGGGTTGTAAACTATGGCTACACCTTC
CASSFGGVVNYGYTF
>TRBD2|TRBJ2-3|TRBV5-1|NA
TGCGCCAGCAGCTTGGCTGCGGGGGGATACACAGATACGCAGTATTTT
CASSLAAGGYTDTQYF
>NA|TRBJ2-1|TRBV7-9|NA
TGTGCCAGCAGCTTAGGAGGTTTCGATGAGCAGTTCTTC
CASSLGGFDEQFF
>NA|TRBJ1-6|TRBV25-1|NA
TGTGCCAGCGGACTGGTGGACGGTTCACCCCTCCACTTT
CASGLVDGSPLHF
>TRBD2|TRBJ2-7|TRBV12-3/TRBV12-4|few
TGTGCCAGCAGTTCTCTTAGCGGGGGGGCTCCGGAGCAGTACTTC
CASSSLSGGAPEQYF
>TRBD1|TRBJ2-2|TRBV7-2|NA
TGTGCCAGCAGCCCCGTCGACAGGGCAAACACCGGGGAGCTGTTTTTT
CASSPVDRANTGELFF
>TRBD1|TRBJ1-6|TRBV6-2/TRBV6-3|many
TGTGCCAGCAGCCCGTCCGGGACAGGGGCGAATTCACCCCTCCACTTT
CASSPSGTGANSPLHF
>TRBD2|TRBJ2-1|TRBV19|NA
TGTGCCAGTAGTTTTGGCGGGAGAGGTAATGAGCAGTTCTTC
CASSFGGRGNEQFF
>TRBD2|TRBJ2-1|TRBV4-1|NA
TGCGCCAGCAGCCCGGGAGGGTCACCCAATGAGCAGTTCTTC
CASSPGGSPNEQFF
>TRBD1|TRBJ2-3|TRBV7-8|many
TGTGCCAGCAGCTTAGCCGGGGACAGGGGGCGAGATACGCAGTATTTT
CASSLAGDRGRDTQYF
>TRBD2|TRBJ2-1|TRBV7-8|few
TGTGCCAGCAGCTTCACTAGCGGGTTATACAATGAGCAGTTCTTC
CASSFTSGLYNEQFF
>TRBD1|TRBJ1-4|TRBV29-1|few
TGCAGCGCTACCTTAACAGGGGAGGCAACTAATGAAAAACTGTTTTTT
CSATLTGEATNEKLFF
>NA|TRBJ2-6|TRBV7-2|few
TGTGCCAGCAGCCCCGTGAGCTCTGGGGCCAACGTCCTGACTTTC
CASSPVSSGANVLTF
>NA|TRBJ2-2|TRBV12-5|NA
TGTGCTAGTGGTTTAATAGAGACCGGGGAGCTGTTTTTT
CASGLIETGELFF